What follows is one TCR beta chain and its context. What it binds is unknown. This record belongs to a study of cytomegalovirus exposure and HLA in healthy donors. The germline V and J ends were trimmed by 7 bases and 2 bases, with 12 bases remaining between them. This CDR3 is 13 amino acids long. CDR1 MDHEN and CDR2 SYDVKM come from the germline V gene. Generated by immunoSEQ multiplex PCR, the TCRdb table keeps only in-frame clones and is missing some. This sample has more than 300,000 clones; around 86% occur once, and the top ten carry roughly 0.82%. Whole-study results and caveats: Subsequent analysis revealed that first-cohort TCR clusters tended to co-occur in the 120 or so validation repertoires. The authors enumerated some 170 TCR beta chains as linked to cytomegalovirus. Under in vitro conditions, three CMV-associated chains were confirmed as specific for CMV antigens.

The rearrangement links TRBV28 to TRBJ2-7, with D tentatively TRBD1 (5 bases). Sequenced: PBMCs. This TCR derives from a woman aged 18-30 years in good health and CMV-seronegative. In DNA, the CDR3 is TGTGCCAGCAACCCAGGGAATCCCTACGAGCAGTACTTC. Residues: CASNPGNPYEQYF.